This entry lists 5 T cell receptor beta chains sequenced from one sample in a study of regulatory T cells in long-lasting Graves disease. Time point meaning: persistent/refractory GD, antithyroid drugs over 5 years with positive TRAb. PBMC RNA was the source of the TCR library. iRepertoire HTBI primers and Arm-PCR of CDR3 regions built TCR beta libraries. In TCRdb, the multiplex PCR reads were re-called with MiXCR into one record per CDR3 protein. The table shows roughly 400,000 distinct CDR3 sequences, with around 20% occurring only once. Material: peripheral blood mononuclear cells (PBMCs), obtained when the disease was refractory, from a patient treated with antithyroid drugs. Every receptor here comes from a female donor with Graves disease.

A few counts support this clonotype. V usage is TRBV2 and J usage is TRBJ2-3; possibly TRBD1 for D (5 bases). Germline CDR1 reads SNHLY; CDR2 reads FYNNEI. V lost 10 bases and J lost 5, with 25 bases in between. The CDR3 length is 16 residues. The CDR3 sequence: CATPSTAPGVGDTQYF. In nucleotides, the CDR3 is TGTGCCACCCCATCGACAGCCCCTGGGGTGGGAGATACGCAGTATTTT.

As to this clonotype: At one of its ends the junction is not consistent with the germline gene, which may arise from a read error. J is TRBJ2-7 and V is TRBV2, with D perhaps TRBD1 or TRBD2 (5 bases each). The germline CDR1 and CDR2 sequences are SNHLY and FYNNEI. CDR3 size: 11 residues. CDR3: CASSDGAPECF. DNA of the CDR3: TGTGCCAGCAGCGACGGGGCCCCGGAGTGCTTC.

DNA of the CDR3: TGCAGTGCTAGTCGTCTAGCGGGAGATGATGAGCAGTTCTTC. It specifies CSASRLAGDDEQFF. This chain joins TRBV20-1 and TRBJ2-1, with 10 bases matching TRBD2. The germline gives CDR1 DFQATT, CDR2 SNEGSKA (reference sequence). The ends lost 3 bases at V and 8 bases at J; junction bases unmatched: 7. The CDR3 is 14 amino acids.

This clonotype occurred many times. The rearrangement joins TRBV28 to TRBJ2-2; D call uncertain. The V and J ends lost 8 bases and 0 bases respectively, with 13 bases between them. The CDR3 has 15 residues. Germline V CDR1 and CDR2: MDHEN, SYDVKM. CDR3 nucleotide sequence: TGTGCCAGCCGTGACCATACGACGAACACCGGGGAGCTGTTTTTT. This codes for CASRDHTTNTGELFF.

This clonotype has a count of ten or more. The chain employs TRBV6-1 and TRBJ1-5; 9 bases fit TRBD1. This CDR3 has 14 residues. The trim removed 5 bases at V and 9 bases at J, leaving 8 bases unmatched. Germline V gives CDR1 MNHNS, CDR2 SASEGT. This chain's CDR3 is CASSITGGARPQHF. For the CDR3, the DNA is TGTGCCAGCAGTATAACAGGGGGCGCACGGCCCCAGCATTTT.